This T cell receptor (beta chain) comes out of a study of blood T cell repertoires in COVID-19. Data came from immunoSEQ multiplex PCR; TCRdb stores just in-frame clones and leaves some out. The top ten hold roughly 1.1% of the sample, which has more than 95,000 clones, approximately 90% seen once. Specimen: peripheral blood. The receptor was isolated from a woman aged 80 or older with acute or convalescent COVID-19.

The CDR3 protein is CASSFREKSGYTF. For the CDR3, the DNA is TGTGCCAGCAGCTTCAGGGAAAAGTCGGGCTACACCTTC. This chain uses TRBV7-9 with TRBJ1-2; possibly TRBD1 for D (5 bases). Germline CDR1 is SEHNR and CDR2 is FQNEAQ (reference sequence). This CDR3 is 13 amino acids long. Trimming took off 3 bases at V and 8 bases at J, with 13 bases between the two ends.